The 7 T cell receptor beta chains in this list originate from one sample, sequenced in a study of tumor-infiltrating lymphocytes in localized non-small cell lung cancer. The assay was immunoSEQ multiplex PCR, and TCRdb's table has in-frame clones only and misses some. In the table there are about 29,000 clones, roughly 85% of which are singletons. Specimen: lung tumor tissue. All receptors come from a human donor with non-small cell lung cancer.

In regard to this clone: At one end, the junction sequence differs from germline, possibly due to a read error. J is TRBJ1-1 and V is TRBV4-1; 8 bases are a match to TRBD1. Germline values: CDR1 MGHRA, CDR2 YSYEKL. The CDR3 is made up of 16 amino acids. The DNA for the CDR3 is TGCGCCAGCAGCAAAGAGCCCTCGGACAGGGCAGGTGGAGCTTTCTTT. It codes for CASSKEPSDRAGGAFF.

The genes are TRBV6-6 and TRBJ2-5; D possibly uses TRBD1 or TRBD2 (6 bases each). CDR1 is MNHNY and CDR2 is SVGAGI in the germline V gene (reference sequence). The ends were cut back, 7 bases at V and 5 bases at J, with 14 bases in the middle. The CDR3 runs to 13 residues. CDR3 sequence reads: CASNARGGETQYF. The CDR3, as DNA: TGTGCCAGCAACGCTAGAGGGGGGGAGACCCAGTACTTC.

The chain is built from TRBV6-6 and TRBJ2-3; 7 bases line up with TRBD2. The V segment lost 2 bases and the J segment 2 bases; nucleotides outside the gene matches: 4. The CDR3 consists of 15 residues. Germline values: CDR1 MNHNY, CDR2 SVGAGI (reference sequence). The CDR3 bases are TGTGCCAGCAGTTACGGGACTACCTACACAGATACGCAGTATTTT. Residues: CASSYGTTYTDTQYF.

The rearrangement joins TRBV7-9 to TRBJ1-1; a possible D gene is TRBD1 (6 bases). There are 12 residues in the CDR3. Trimming stripped 1 base from V and 11 bases from J, with 11 bases between. Germline-derived CDR1 and CDR2 are SEHNR and FQNEAQ (reference sequence). The CDR3 DNA sequence: TGTGCCAGCAGCTTAGTGGGGGCTCCGGCTTTCTTT. Amino acids: CASSLVGAPAFF.

V is TRBV9 and J is TRBJ1-6, with D possibly TRBD1 on 5 matching bases. Germline V CDR1 and CDR2: SGDLS, YYNGEE. V shed 0 bases and J shed 4 bases, with 8 bases lying between them. The CDR3 spans 15 residues. The CDR3 nucleotides are TGTGCCAGCAGCGTAGATCAGGGTTATAATTCACCCCTCCACTTT. Its protein is CASSVDQGYNSPLHF.

The rearrangement uses TRBV25-1 and TRBJ1-2; D is perhaps TRBD1 (6 bases). The V end lost 2 bases, the J end lost 4 bases, and 23 bases lay between the germline ends. CDR3 length: 18 residues. Germline CDR1 reads MGHDK; CDR2 reads SYGVNS. CDR3 sequence reads: CASSEHIFGRGPGYGYTF. Here the CDR3 DNA reads TGTGCCAGCAGTGAACATATTTTTGGGCGGGGGCCGGGCTATGGCTACACCTTC.

The rearrangement links TRBV6-1 to TRBJ2-2; no firm D call. The length of the CDR3 is 13 residues. From germline, CDR1 is MNHNS and CDR2 SASEGT. Trimming took 2 bases from V and 7 from J, leaving 8 bases between them. CDR3 coding DNA: TGTGCCAGCAGTGAATTATCGAGCGGGGAGCTGTTTTTT. It specifies CASSELSSGELFF.